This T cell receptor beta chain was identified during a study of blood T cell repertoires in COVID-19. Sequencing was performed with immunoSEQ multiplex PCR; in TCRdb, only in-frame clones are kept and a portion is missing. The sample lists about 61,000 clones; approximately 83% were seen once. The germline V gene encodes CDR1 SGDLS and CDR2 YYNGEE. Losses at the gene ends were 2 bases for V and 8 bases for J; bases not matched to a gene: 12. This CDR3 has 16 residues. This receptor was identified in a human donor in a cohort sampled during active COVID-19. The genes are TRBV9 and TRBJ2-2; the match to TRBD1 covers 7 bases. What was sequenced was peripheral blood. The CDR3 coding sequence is TGTGCCAGCAGCGTTAAGTCGGGGACAGTTAGAGGGGAGCTGTTTTTT. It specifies CASSVKSGTVRGELFF.